This section outlines one T cell receptor (beta chain) sequence together with its context. Per the original methods: Amplification of reference gene primers was used by the study to estimate nucleated cell counts. The protocol was immunoSEQ multiplex PCR, while the TCRdb copy is restricted to in-frame clones and leaves out a portion. Clonal size and the V and J genes are those of that table, whereas D and trimming came from the DNA. This table has 26,000 or so clones, roughly 91% appearing once. The data stem from a study of blood T cell repertoires in COVID-19. V was shortened by 4 bases and J by 7 bases, with 13 bases between the two germline ends. CDR1 is MNHEY, CDR2 SVGEGT, per germline. The CDR3 length is 13 residues.

The source of this sequence is a human donor in a cohort sampled during active COVID-19. The donor label of this sample is uncertain. Sequencing was done on a sample of peripheral blood. This chain uses TRBV6-2 or TRBV6-3 with TRBJ1-2; D is uncertain. CDR3 region: CASSSRGSFGYTF. DNA of the CDR3: TGTGCCAGCAGTTCGCGTGGGAGTTTTGGCTACACCTTC.